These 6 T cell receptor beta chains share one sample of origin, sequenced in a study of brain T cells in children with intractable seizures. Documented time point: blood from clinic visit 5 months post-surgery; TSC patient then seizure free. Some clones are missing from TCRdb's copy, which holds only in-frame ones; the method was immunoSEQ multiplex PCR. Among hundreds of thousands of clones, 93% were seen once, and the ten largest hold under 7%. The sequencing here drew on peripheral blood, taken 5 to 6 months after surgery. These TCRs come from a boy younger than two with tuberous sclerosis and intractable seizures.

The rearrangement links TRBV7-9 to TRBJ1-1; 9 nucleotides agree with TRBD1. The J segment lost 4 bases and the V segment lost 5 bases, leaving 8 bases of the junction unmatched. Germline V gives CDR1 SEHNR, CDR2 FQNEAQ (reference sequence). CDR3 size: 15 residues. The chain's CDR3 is CASSPPGQGFTEAFF. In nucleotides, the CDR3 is TGTGCCAGCAGCCCTCCGGGACAGGGATTCACTGAAGCTTTCTTT. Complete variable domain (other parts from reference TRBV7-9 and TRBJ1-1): DTGVSQNPRHKITKRGQNVTFRCDPISEHNRLYWYRQTLGQGPEFLTYFQNEAQLEKSRLLSDRFSAERPKGSFSTLEIQRTEQGDSAMYLCASSPPGQGFTEAFFGQGTRLTVV.

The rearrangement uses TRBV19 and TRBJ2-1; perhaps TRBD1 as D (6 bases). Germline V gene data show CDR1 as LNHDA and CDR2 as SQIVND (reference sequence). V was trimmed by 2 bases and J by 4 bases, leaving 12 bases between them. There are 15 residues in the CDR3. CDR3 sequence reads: CASSIWAGEYNEQFF. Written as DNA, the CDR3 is TGTGCCAGTAGTATATGGGCAGGGGAGTACAATGAGCAGTTCTTC. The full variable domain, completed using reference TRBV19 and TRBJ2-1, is DGGITQSPKYLFRKEGQNVTLSCEQNLNHDAMYWYRQDPGQGLRLIYYSQIVNDFQKGDIAEGYSVSREKKESFPLTVTSAQKNPTAFYLCASSIWAGEYNEQFFGPGTRLTVL.

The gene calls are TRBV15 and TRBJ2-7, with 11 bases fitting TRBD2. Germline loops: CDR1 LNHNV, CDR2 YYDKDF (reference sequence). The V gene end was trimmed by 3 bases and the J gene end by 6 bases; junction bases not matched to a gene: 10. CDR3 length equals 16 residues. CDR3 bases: TGTGCCACCAGCAGCAGACTAGCGGGATCACTAGGCGAGCAGTACTTC. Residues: CATSSRLAGSLGEQYF.

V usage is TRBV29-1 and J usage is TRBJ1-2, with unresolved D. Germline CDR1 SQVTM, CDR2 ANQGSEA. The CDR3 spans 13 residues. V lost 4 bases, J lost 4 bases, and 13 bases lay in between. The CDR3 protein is CSVVPEGGYGYTF. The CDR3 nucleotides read TGCAGCGTTGTACCAGAGGGAGGCTATGGCTACACCTTC. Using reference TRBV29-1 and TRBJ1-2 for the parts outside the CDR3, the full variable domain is SAVISQKPSRDICQRGTSLTIQCQVDSQVTMMFWYRQQPGQSLTLIATANQGSEATYESGFVIDKFPISRPNLTFSTLTVSNMSPEDSSIYLCSVVPEGGYGYTFGSGTRLTVV.

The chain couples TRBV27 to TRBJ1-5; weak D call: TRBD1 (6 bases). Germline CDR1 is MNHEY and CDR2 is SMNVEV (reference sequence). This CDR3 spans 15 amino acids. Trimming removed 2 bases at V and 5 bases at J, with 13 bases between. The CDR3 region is CASSLAGHIDQPQHF. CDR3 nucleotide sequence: TGTGCCAGCAGTTTAGCGGGACACATTGATCAGCCCCAGCATTTT.

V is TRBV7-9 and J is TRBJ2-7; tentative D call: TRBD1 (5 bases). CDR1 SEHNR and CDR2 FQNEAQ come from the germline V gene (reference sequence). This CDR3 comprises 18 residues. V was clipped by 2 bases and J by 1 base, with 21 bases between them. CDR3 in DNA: TGTGCCAGCAGCTTAACGGGTGCTGGAGCGACAGTTTCCTACGAGCAGTACTTC. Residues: CASSLTGAGATVSYEQYF. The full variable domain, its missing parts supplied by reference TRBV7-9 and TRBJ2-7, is DTGVSQNPRHKITKRGQNVTFRCDPISEHNRLYWYRQTLGQGPEFLTYFQNEAQLEKSRLLSDRFSAERPKGSFSTLEIQRTEQGDSAMYLCASSLTGAGATVSYEQYFGPGTRLTVT.